The clone carrying this TCR beta chain was found many times. The sample's time point: sample taken at primary tumor resection. This specimen belongs to a study of spatial heterogeneity in lung cancer. MiXCR was run by TCRdb on the 5' RACE reads, yielding one entry per CDR3 protein. The sample has fewer than 65,000 distinct CDR3 sequences, nearly 6.5% seen once; the top ten hold approximately 14%. This sequence originates from a female donor with early-stage non-small cell lung cancer. Source: PBMCs, taken at surgery.

The CDR3 DNA is TGTGCCAGCAGCTTAGGGGGCTTCTATGGCTACACCTTC. Amino acid sequence: CASSLGGFYGYTF. The rearrangement joins TRBV11-3 to TRBJ1-2, with a possible D match to TRBD1 (5 bases). The germline V gene has CDR1 SGHNT and CDR2 YENEEA. Trimming left V 1 base short and J 4 bases short, with 7 bases between. The CDR3 length is 13 residues.